This T cell receptor beta chain was obtained from a study of T cell clonality in common variable immunodeficiency. Trimming shortened V by 1 base and J by 6 bases, and 11 bases separated the two germline ends. Per the germline V gene, CDR1 is SSHAT and CDR2 is FNYEAQ (reference sequence). CDR3 size: 14 residues. Broader study findings: Common variable immunodeficiency TCR beta sequences reportedly had fewer deletions and N-nucleotide insertions.

This clone occurred many times. Its antigen is still unknown. The CDR3 end falls 3 residues outside the read, so it is completed with the germline J gene. Assay used: immunoSEQ multiplex PCR; TCRdb lists only in-frame clones, some missing. This repertoire lists tens of thousands of clones without singletons; approximately 2% sits in the top ten. This TCR was sampled from a human donor with common variable immunodeficiency. The rearrangement joins TRBV7-7 to TRBJ2-3; D is unclear. The sample comprised peripheral blood mononuclear cells. The CDR3 here is CASSLGLDGDTQYF. The sequenced part of the CDR3 DNA is TGTGCCAGCAGCTTAGGGCTTGACGGGGATACG.